The 5 T cell receptor beta chains presented below share a single source sample, sequenced in a study of chemoradiotherapy in HPV16-positive cancers. Sequencing was performed with immunoSEQ multiplex PCR; in TCRdb, only in-frame clones are kept and a portion is missing. The table shows around 8,700 clones, with approximately 74% occurring only once. This specimen was taken from a patient who underwent chemoradiotherapy. These receptors were collected from a human donor with HPV-associated anogenital cancer.

The rearrangement links TRBV4-3 to TRBJ1-1; D is ambiguous. The V and J ends lost 1 base and 4 bases respectively, with 13 bases between them. The CDR3 is made up of 15 amino acids. Germline V gene lookup returns CDR1 LGHNA and CDR2 YSLEER. CDR3 residues: CASSQASRGSTEAFF. The CDR3 DNA is TGCGCCAGCAGCCAAGCTTCCCGAGGGAGCACTGAAGCTTTCTTT.

The rearrangement joins TRBV13 to TRBJ2-2, with D perhaps being TRBD1 or TRBD2 (5 bases each). The CDR3 has 15 amino acids. V dropped 5 bases and J dropped 4 bases, with 14 bases sitting between them. Germline loops: CDR1 PRHDT, CDR2 FYEKMQ (reference sequence). The CDR3 loop is CASSTGTALTGELFF. The CDR3 DNA follows: TGTGCCAGCAGCACCGGGACGGCACTCACCGGGGAGCTGTTTTTT. Together with reference TRBV13 and TRBJ2-2, the CDR3 gives the full variable domain: AAGVIQSPRHLIKEKRETATLKCYPIPRHDTVYWYQQGPGQDPQFLISFYEKMQSDKGSIPDRFSAQQFSDYHSELNMSSLELGDSALYFCASSTGTALTGELFFGEGSRLTVL.

The V gene is TRBV27, the J gene TRBJ2-1; 13 positions match TRBD2. The V segment lost 0 bases and the J segment 12 bases; nucleotides outside the gene matches: 5. The germline gives CDR1 MNHEY, CDR2 SMNVEV (reference sequence). The CDR3 is made up of 15 amino acids. CDR3 residues: CASSLSAGLAGWQFF. The CDR3 coding sequence is TGTGCCAGCAGTTTATCAGCGGGACTAGCGGGATGGCAGTTCTTC.

This clone has only one observation. The J gene is TRBJ1-3, the V gene TRBV9; no reliable D call. Germline V gives CDR1 SGDLS, CDR2 YYNGEE. The germline V and J ends were trimmed by 0 bases and 2 bases, with 6 bases remaining between them. There are 14 residues in the CDR3. The CDR3 here is CASSVGGTGNTIYF. The DNA of the CDR3 is TGTGCCAGCAGCGTAGGCGGGACTGGAAACACCATATATTTT.

This clone was found once. The J gene is TRBJ2-4, the V gene TRBV29-1; D might be TRBD1 (8 bases). Germline CDR1 SQVTM, CDR2 ANQGSEA. CDR3 length equals 13 residues. V was shortened by 5 bases and J by 7 bases, with 15 bases between the two germline ends. CDR3 protein: CSVRTQGGNIQYF. The DNA for the CDR3 is TGCAGCGTTCGAACACAGGGGGGGAACATTCAGTACTTC.